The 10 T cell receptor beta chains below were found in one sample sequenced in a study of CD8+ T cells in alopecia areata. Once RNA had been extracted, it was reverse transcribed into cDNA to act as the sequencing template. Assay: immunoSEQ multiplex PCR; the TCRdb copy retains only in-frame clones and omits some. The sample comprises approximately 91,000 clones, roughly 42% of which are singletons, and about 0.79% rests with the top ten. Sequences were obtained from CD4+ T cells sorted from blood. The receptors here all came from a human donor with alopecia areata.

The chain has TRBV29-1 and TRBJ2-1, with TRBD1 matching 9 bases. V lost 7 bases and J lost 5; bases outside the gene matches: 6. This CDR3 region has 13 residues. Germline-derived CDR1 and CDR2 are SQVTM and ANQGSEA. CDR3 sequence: CSGTTGGNNEQFF. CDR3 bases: TGCAGCGGGACGACAGGGGGAAACAATGAGCAGTTCTTC.

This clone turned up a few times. The CDR3 region has the DNA TGTGCCAGCAGCTTAGAATGGGACAGCACTGAAGCTTTCTTT. Amino acids: CASSLEWDSTEAFF. V usage is TRBV7-9 and J usage is TRBJ1-1, with TRBD1 identical over 7 bases. V trimming: 1 base; J trimming: 4 bases; junction bases outside the gene matches: 3. This CDR3 is 14 amino acids long. CDR1 SEHNR and CDR2 FQNEAQ come from the germline V gene (reference sequence).

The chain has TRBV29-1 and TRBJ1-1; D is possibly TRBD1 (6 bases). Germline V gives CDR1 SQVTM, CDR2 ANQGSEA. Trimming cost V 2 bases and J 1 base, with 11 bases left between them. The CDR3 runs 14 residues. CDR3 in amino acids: CSVETLQGNTEAFF. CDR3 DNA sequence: TGCAGCGTTGAAACTTTACAGGGGAACACTGAAGCTTTCTTT. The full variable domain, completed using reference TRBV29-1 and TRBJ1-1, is SAVISQKPSRDICQRGTSLTIQCQVDSQVTMMFWYRQQPGQSLTLIATANQGSEATYESGFVIDKFPISRPNLTFSTLTVSNMSPEDSSIYLCSVETLQGNTEAFFGQGTRLTVV.

The CDR3 DNA follows: TGTGCCAGCAGCCAAGCCGGGGGGAAAGAGACCCAGTACTTC. It yields the protein CASSQAGGKETQYF. V is TRBV4-2 and J is TRBJ2-5, with 7 bases fitting TRBD2. V gave up 1 base and J gave up 3 bases; unmatched junction bases: 2. The germline CDR1 and CDR2 sequences are LGHNA and YNFKEQ. The CDR3 loop spans 14 amino acids.

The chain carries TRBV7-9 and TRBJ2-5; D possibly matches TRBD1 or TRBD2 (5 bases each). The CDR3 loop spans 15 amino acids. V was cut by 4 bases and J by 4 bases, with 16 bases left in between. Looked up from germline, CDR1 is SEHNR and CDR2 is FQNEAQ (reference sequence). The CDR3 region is CASSSPGTQGETQYF. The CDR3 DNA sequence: TGTGCCAGCAGCTCTCCAGGGACCCAAGGAGAGACCCAGTACTTC.

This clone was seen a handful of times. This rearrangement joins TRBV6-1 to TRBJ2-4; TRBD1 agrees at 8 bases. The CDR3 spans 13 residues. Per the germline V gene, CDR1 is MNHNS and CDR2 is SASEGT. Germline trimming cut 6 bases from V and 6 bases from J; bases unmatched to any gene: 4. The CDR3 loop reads CASRLQGGNIQYF. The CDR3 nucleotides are TGTGCCAGCAGATTACAGGGGGGAAACATTCAGTACTTC.

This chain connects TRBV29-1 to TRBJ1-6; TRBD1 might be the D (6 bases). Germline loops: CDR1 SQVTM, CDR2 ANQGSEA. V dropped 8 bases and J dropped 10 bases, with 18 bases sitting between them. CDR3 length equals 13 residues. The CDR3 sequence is CSPQGWARSPLHF. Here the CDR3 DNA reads TGCAGCCCCCAGGGGTGGGCCAGGTCACCCCTCCACTTT.

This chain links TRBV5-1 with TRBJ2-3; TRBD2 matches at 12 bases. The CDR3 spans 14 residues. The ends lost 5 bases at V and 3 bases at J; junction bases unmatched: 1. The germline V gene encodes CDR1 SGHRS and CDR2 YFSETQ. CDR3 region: CASRLAGGTDTQYF. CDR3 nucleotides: TGCGCCAGCAGACTAGCGGGGGGTACAGATACGCAGTATTTT.

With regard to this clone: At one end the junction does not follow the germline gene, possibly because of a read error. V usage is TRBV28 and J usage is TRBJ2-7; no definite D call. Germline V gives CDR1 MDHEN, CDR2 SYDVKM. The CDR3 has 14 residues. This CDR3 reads CASSAPPPGSQWGF. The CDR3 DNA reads TGTGCCAGCAGTGCCCCTCCCCCAGGTTCGCAATGGGGCTTC.

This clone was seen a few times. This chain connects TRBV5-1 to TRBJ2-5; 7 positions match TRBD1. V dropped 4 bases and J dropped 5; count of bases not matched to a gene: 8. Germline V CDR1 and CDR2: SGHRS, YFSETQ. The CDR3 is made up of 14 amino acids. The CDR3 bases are TGCGCCAGCAGCCCCGGGACAGTGGGGGAGACCCAGTACTTC. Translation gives CASSPGTVGETQYF.